The 23 T cell receptor beta chains below come from one sample, sequenced in a study of blood T cell repertoires in COVID-19 (dated by TCRdb to the early 2020s). Receptor libraries were prepared by the immunoSEQ multiplex PCR assay. This immuneACCESS table, as held by TCRdb, lists in-frame sequences with V and J called but not all clones. Of the missing ones, under half trace to an unresolved V gene in checked studies; the others have no known cause. This sample comprises about 520,000 clones, 80% to 90% of them detected only once. Approximately 3.2% of the sample comes from the top ten. Sample: peripheral blood. All receptors come from a human donor in a cohort sampled during active COVID-19.

This chain joins TRBV28 and TRBJ1-4; unclear D gene. Germline CDR1 is MDHEN and CDR2 is SYDVKM. Trimming pared 3 bases from V and 3 bases from J, leaving 2 bases between. CDR3 length equals 12 residues. CDR3 DNA sequence: TGTGCCAGCAGTTTCTCTAATGAAAAACTGTTTTTT. This sequence encodes CASSFSNEKLFF. The full variable domain, rest sourced from reference TRBV28 and TRBJ1-4, is DVKVTQSSRYLVKRTGEKVFLECVQDMDHENMFWYRQDPGLGLRLIYFSYDVKMKEKGDIPEGYSVSREKKERFSLILESASTNQTSMYLCASSFSNEKLFFGSGTQLSVL.

The chain employs TRBV7-9 and TRBJ2-4; no clear D gene. Germline values: CDR1 SEHNR, CDR2 FQNEAQ (reference sequence). V lost 5 bases and J 3 bases, leaving 17 bases between the germline ends. The CDR3 is made up of 16 amino acids. CDR3 nucleotides: TGTGCCAGCAGCGCCACACAGCCCCGTGTCAAAAACATTCAGTACTTC. This translates into CASSATQPRVKNIQYF.

This chain uses TRBV25-1 with TRBJ1-1, with 8 bases aligning to TRBD1. The germline CDR1 and CDR2 sequences are MGHDK and SYGVNS. The CDR3 totals 14 residues. Trimming took 8 bases from V and 0 from J; bases not matched to a gene: 5. The CDR3 reads CASSRGPMNTEAFF. DNA of the CDR3: TGTGCCAGCTCCAGGGGGCCCATGAACACTGAAGCTTTCTTT. Full variable domain (missing parts from reference TRBV25-1 and TRBJ1-1): EADIYQTPRYLVIGTGKKITLECSQTMGHDKMYWYQQDPGMELHLIHYSYGVNSTEKGDLSSESTVSRIRTEHFPLTLESARPSHTSQYLCASSRGPMNTEAFFGQGTRLTVV.

This clone was detected only once. This CDR3 is CASSYSSGQFQNIQYF. The DNA for the CDR3 is TGTGCCAGCAGTTACAGTTCGGGACAGTTCCAAAACATTCAGTACTTC. This chain joins TRBV6-2 or TRBV6-3 and TRBJ2-4, with TRBD1 identical over 7 bases. V gave up 2 bases and J gave up 5 bases; unmatched junction bases: 9. This CDR3 contains 16 residues. From germline, CDR1 is MNHEY and CDR2 SVGEGT.

This chain uses TRBV24-1 with TRBJ1-2, with TRBD1 matching 8 bases. Trimming removed 4 bases from V and 5 bases from J; junction bases left unmatched: 2. CDR3 length: 13 amino acids. Germline V lookup: CDR1 KGHDR, CDR2 SFDVKD. Here the CDR3 DNA reads TGTGCCACCAGTGAAACAGGGGGTTATGGCTACACCTTC. It codes for CATSETGGYGYTF.

The V gene is TRBV5-1, the J gene TRBJ2-7; 13 positions agree with TRBD2. Germline V lookup: CDR1 SGHRS, CDR2 YFSETQ. The ends lost 3 bases at V and 3 bases at J; junction bases unmatched: 3. The CDR3 consists of 15 residues. In DNA form, the CDR3 reads TGCGCCAGCAGCTCGACTAGCGGGAGGAGCTACGAGCAGTACTTC. It codes for CASSSTSGRSYEQYF.

V gene TRBV4-1 combines with J gene TRBJ2-7; D is possibly TRBD1 (6 bases). The CDR3 is 14 amino acids. The V gene's germline CDR1 is MGHRA and CDR2 YSYEKL. V lost 3 bases and J lost 0, with 9 bases in between. This chain's CDR3 is CASSHRTDSYEQYF. For the CDR3, the DNA is TGCGCCAGCAGCCACAGGACAGACTCCTACGAGCAGTACTTC.

This clone was observed a few times. This chain's CDR3 is CASSFGQGSLREKLFF. The CDR3 DNA sequence: TGCGCCAGCAGCTTCGGACAGGGATCCTTAAGGGAAAAACTGTTTTTT. The gene calls are TRBV5-1 and TRBJ1-4, with TRBD1 identical over 8 bases. The CDR3 extends over 16 amino acids. CDR1 is SGHRS and CDR2 is YFSETQ in the germline V gene. The V segment lost 2 bases and the J segment 8 bases; nucleotides outside the gene matches: 11.

This clone was detected only once. Other DNA variants within this sample encode the same CDR3. The CDR3 spells CASSLGGGQPQHF. The CDR3 nucleotides are TGTGCCAGCAGTTTGGGCGGGGGTCAGCCCCAGCATTTT. This chain links TRBV12-3 or TRBV12-4 with TRBJ1-5, with D possibly TRBD1 on 5 matching bases. The CDR3 has 13 residues. Trimming removed 3 bases from V and 6 bases from J, with 9 bases in between.

This clone was recorded once. J is TRBJ1-4 and V is TRBV28; TRBD1 matches at 10 bases. V shed 8 bases and J 6 bases; nucleotides not matched to a gene: 12. Germline V gene sequence: CDR1 MDHEN, CDR2 SYDVKM. This CDR3 comprises 16 residues. The CDR3 DNA follows: TGTGCCAGCGCGCCCTCGGGACAGGGGTTGGATGAAAAACTGTTTTTT. This translates into CASAPSGQGLDEKLFF. The whole variable domain, remainder taken from reference TRBV28 and TRBJ1-4, is DVKVTQSSRYLVKRTGEKVFLECVQDMDHENMFWYRQDPGLGLRLIYFSYDVKMKEKGDIPEGYSVSREKKERFSLILESASTNQTSMYLCASAPSGQGLDEKLFFGSGTQLSVL.

This chain uses TRBV4-3 with TRBJ2-3; 10 nucleotides align to TRBD2. The germline V gene encodes CDR1 LGHNA and CDR2 YSLEER. CDR3 length: 16 residues. The V segment lost 0 bases and the J segment 5 bases; nucleotides outside the gene matches: 5. The CDR3 loop reads CASSQESGGGRDTQYF. The CDR3 coding sequence is TGCGCCAGCAGCCAAGAGAGCGGGGGGGGTAGAGATACGCAGTATTTT.

The chain employs TRBV9 and TRBJ2-2, with 9 positions matching TRBD1. The CDR3 sequence is 16 residues long. The J segment lost 5 bases and the V segment lost 4 bases, leaving 9 bases of the junction unmatched. Germline CDR1 is SGDLS and CDR2 is YYNGEE. The CDR3 DNA is TGTGCCAGCAGCCGCGGACAGGGGCGAAGGACCGGGGAGCTGTTTTTT. This codes for CASSRGQGRRTGELFF.

V and J are TRBV5-1 and TRBJ2-2; D is possibly TRBD2 (7 bases). This CDR3 region has 16 residues. Germline values: CDR1 SGHRS, CDR2 YFSETQ. Deletions cut 1 base from V and 5 bases from J, with 15 bases between. CDR3: CASSLTGGRRTGELFF. Written as DNA, the CDR3 is TGCGCCAGCAGCTTGACGGGGGGCAGAAGAACCGGGGAGCTGTTTTTT.

In this sample, this clone turned up many times. This rearrangement joins TRBV10-3 to TRBJ2-7, with a weak D call TRBD2 (5 bases). V was clipped by 3 bases and J by 4 bases, with 7 bases between them. The CDR3 runs to 12 residues. Germline values: CDR1 ENHRY, CDR2 SYGVKD. CDR3 coding DNA: TGTGCCATCAGTGAAGAGGGTTACGAGCAGTACTTC. As protein: CAISEEGYEQYF.

The chain is built from TRBV4-3 and TRBJ2-3; a weak D match, TRBD1 (5 bases). The CDR3 spans 16 residues. The germline gives CDR1 LGHNA, CDR2 YSLEER. Between the trimmed V and J ends, which lost 0 bases and 2 bases, there was a span of 12 bases. The CDR3 nucleotides read TGCGCCAGCAGCCAAGATCAGGGTAGCCCCACAGATACGCAGTATTTT. Translated: CASSQDQGSPTDTQYF.

The V and J genes are TRBV3-1 (or the pseudogene TRBV3-2) and TRBJ2-2, with 9 bases aligning to TRBD1. J gave up 5 bases and V 4 bases, and 11 bases lay outside the gene matches. CDR1 and CDR2 (germline): LGHDT, YNNKEL (reference sequence). The CDR3 spans 17 residues. The CDR3 loop reads CASSRGTGGRGTGELFF. The CDR3 bases are TGTGCCAGCAGCCGAGGAACAGGGGGCAGAGGGACCGGGGAGCTGTTTTTT.

This clone was seen once. V usage is TRBV7-8 and J usage is TRBJ2-1; D call uncertain. The CDR3 covers 11 residues. Between the trimmed V and J ends, which lost 6 bases and 10 bases, there was a span of 10 bases. CDR1 is SGHVS and CDR2 is FQNEAQ in the germline V gene. Here the CDR3 DNA reads TGTGCCAGCAGGCTAGGTGTCGAGCAGTTCTTC. Its translation is CASRLGVEQFF.

The V and J genes are TRBV7-2 and TRBJ2-7; TRBD1 matches at 7 bases. The V gene end was trimmed by 5 bases and the J gene end by 3 bases; junction bases not matched to a gene: 10. Germline V lookup: CDR1 SGHTA, CDR2 FQGNSA. This CDR3 comprises 15 residues. The CDR3 is CASSPSTQGVYEQYF. The CDR3 nucleotides read TGTGCCAGCAGCCCGTCTACTCAGGGGGTCTACGAGCAGTACTTC.

The J gene is TRBJ1-1, the V gene TRBV19; TRBD1 matches 9 bases. The CDR3 is 12 residues long. CDR1 is LNHDA, CDR2 SQIVND, per germline (reference sequence). Trimming at V came to 3 bases and at J to 10 bases, leaving 3 bases not matched to a gene. CDR3 region: CASSINRGLAFF. As DNA, the CDR3 is TGTGCCAGTAGTATCAACAGGGGGCTAGCTTTCTTT. Full variable domain (missing parts from reference TRBV19 and TRBJ1-1): DGGITQSPKYLFRKEGQNVTLSCEQNLNHDAMYWYRQDPGQGLRLIYYSQIVNDFQKGDIAEGYSVSREKKESFPLTVTSAQKNPTAFYLCASSINRGLAFFGQGTRLTVV.

The chain carries TRBV18 and TRBJ1-6, with 7 positions matching TRBD1. Germline V lookup: CDR1 KGHSH, CDR2 LQKENI. The V segment lost 3 bases and the J segment 9 bases; nucleotides outside the gene matches: 8. The CDR3 has 15 amino acids. The CDR3 protein is CASSPPQGDSSPLHF. The CDR3 coding sequence is TGTGCCAGCTCACCTCCGCAGGGGGATAGTTCACCCCTCCACTTT.

The CDR3 spells CASSTRKGEGWDTQYF. In DNA form, the CDR3 reads TGTGCCAGCAGTACTCGTAAGGGGGAGGGATGGGATACGCAGTATTTT. The rearrangement links TRBV28 to TRBJ2-3, with D perhaps matching TRBD2 (7 bases). CDR1 MDHEN and CDR2 SYDVKM come from the germline V gene. CDR3 length: 16 amino acids. The V and J ends lost 5 bases and 6 bases respectively, with 21 bases between them.

The chain joins TRBV5-4 to TRBJ2-6; no clear D. With 4 bases removed from V and 3 bases from J, the gap between germline ends came to 8 bases. CDR3 length: 14 amino acids. Per germline, CDR1 SGHNT and CDR2 YYREEE (reference sequence). CDR3 nucleotide sequence: TGTGCCAGCAGCCCTCCTTATGGGGCCAACGTCCTGACTTTC. This codes for CASSPPYGANVLTF. The whole variable domain, filled in from reference TRBV5-4 and TRBJ2-6, reads ETGVTQSPTHLIKTRGQQVTLRCSSQSGHNTVSWYQQALGQGPQFIFQYYREEENGRGNFPPRFSGLQFPNYSSELNVNALELDDSALYLCASSPPYGANVLTFGAGSRLTVL.

V is TRBV7-3 and J is TRBJ2-1; 13 bases are shared with TRBD2. After removal of 6 bases from V and 9 bases from J, the junction contained 8 bases not matched to a gene. The CDR3 extends over 15 amino acids. Germline CDR1 is SGHTA and CDR2 is FQGTGA. CDR3 nucleotide sequence: TGTGCCAGCAGACTAGCGGGAGGGCCGTTTGGTGAGCAGTTCTTC. Its translation: CASRLAGGPFGEQFF.